This entry is about one T cell receptor beta chain. Its antigen is currently unknown. cDNA synthesis used the whole RNA isolate, giving expressed TCRB sequences. TCRdb keeps only in-frame clones here, not all; method: immunoSEQ multiplex PCR. Among roughly 300,000 clones, approximately 8.2% were seen once, and the ten largest hold approximately 0.44%. The data were obtained in a study of beta chain features in type 1 diabetes. Overall study: Age, gender and cell yields were similar between patients and healthy donors.

Trimming pared 6 bases from V and 0 bases from J, leaving 12 bases between. CDR3 size: 15 residues. The germline gives CDR1 LNHDA, CDR2 SQIVND (reference sequence). Study-wide points: Short templates might get an advantage during PCR, and this would be equal in patients and controls.

The sequenced material came from central memory CD4+ T cells from blood. This clonotype originated in a woman aged 18-29 years in good health. This sequence joins TRBV19 and TRBJ2-1; tentatively, D is TRBD2 (6 bases). This CDR3 reads CASSSAGSSYNEQFF. Written as DNA, the CDR3 is TGTGCCAGTAGCTCGGCGGGATCCTCCTACAATGAGCAGTTCTTC.